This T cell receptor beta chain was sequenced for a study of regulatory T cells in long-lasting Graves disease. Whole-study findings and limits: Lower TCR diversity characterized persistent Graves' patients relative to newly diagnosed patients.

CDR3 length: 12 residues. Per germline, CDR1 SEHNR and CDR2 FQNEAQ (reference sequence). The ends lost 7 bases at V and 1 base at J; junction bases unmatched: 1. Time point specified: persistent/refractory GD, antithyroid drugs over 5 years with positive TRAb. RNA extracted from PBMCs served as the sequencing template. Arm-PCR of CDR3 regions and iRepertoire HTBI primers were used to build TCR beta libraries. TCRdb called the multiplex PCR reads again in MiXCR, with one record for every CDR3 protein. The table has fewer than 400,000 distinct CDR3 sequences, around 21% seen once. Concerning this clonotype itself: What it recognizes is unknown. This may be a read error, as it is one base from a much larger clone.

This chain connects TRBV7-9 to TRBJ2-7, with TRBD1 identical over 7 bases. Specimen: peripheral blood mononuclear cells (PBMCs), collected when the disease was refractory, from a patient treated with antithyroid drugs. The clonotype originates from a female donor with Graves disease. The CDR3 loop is CASKGQSYEQYF. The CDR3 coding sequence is TGTGCCAGCAAGGGACAGTCCTACGAGCAGTACTTC.